This T cell receptor beta chain was profiled in a study of radiotherapy plus CTLA-4 blockade in lung cancer. As for this clone: As yet, its antigen is unknown.

The germline V and J ends were trimmed by 1 base and 2 bases, with 11 bases remaining between them. CDR1 and CDR2 from the germline V gene are SGHTA and FQGNSA. The CDR3 is 15 amino acids. Study-wide results and caveats: Expansion of tumor-derived TCR clones was observed in blood after radiotherapy plus ipilimumab. Reports state that early shifts in blood T cell clones, with interferon-beta, best predicted response.

The protocol was immunoSEQ multiplex PCR, while the TCRdb copy is restricted to in-frame clones and leaves out a portion. The sample lists 280 or so clones; roughly 91% were seen once. The gene calls are TRBV7-2 and TRBJ1-1; possibly TRBD1 for D (5 bases). The clonotype was recovered from a human donor with non-small cell lung cancer who had stable disease on radiotherapy plus ipilimumab. The material was tumor tissue, obtained from a patient treated with radiotherapy plus ipilimumab. The CDR3 spells CASSLGSRVNTEAFF. The CDR3 DNA is TGTGCCAGCAGCTTAGGTAGCAGGGTAAACACTGAAGCTTTCTTT. Looking up the rest from reference TRBV7-2 and TRBJ1-1 gives the full variable domain: GAGVSQSPSNKVTEKGKDVELRCDPISGHTALYWYRQSLGQGLEFLIYFQGNSAPDKSGLPSDRFSAERTGGSVSTLTIQRTQQEDSAVYLCASSLGSRVNTEAFFGQGTRLTVV.